Listed below are T cell receptor beta chains from one sample, sequenced in a study of control samples from healthy donors and cancer patients. The method was immunoSEQ multiplex PCR; TCRdb's version includes in-frame clones alone and lacks a portion of them. This table holds roughly 73,000 clones, around 92% found once. The sample comprised blood. The receptors originated from a woman aged 60-75 years in good health. The CDR3 runs from the conserved cysteine through the conserved F or W. Fields, in order: clone size, J gene, CDR3 length, V gene, D gene, CDR3 protein, CDR3 DNA. D genes are given only for firm matches. Only some rows state a clone size, as once, few, many or a class for expanded clones.

clone size: .; J gene: TRBJ2-5; CDR3 length: 14; V gene: TRBV27; D gene: TRBD1; CDR3 protein: CASSHGTAQETQYF; CDR3 DNA: TGTGCCAGCAGCCACGGGACAGCTCAAGAGACCCAGTACTTC
clone size: .; J gene: TRBJ2-7; CDR3 length: 14; V gene: TRBV19; D gene: TRBD1; CDR3 protein: CASSATGVGSEQYF; CDR3 DNA: TGTGCCAGTAGCGCAACAGGGGTTGGGTCCGAGCAGTACTTC
clone size: .; J gene: TRBJ1-1; CDR3 length: 13; V gene: TRBV7-3; D gene: .; CDR3 protein: CASSPTPNTEAFF; CDR3 DNA: TGTGCCAGCAGCCCCACCCCAAACACTGAAGCTTTCTTT
clone size: .; J gene: TRBJ2-5; CDR3 length: 13; V gene: TRBV7-2; D gene: TRBD2; CDR3 protein: CASSSTSGETQYF; CDR3 DNA: TGTGCCAGCAGTTCGACTAGCGGAGAGACCCAGTACTTC
clone size: .; J gene: TRBJ1-5; CDR3 length: 15; V gene: TRBV2; D gene: .; CDR3 protein: CASRTGTGSNQPQHF; CDR3 DNA: TGTGCCAGCAGGACCGGGACCGGGAGCAATCAGCCCCAGCATTTT
clone size: .; J gene: TRBJ2-7; CDR3 length: 12; V gene: TRBV6-5; D gene: .; CDR3 protein: CASSPGFYEQYF; CDR3 DNA: TGTGCCAGCAGTCCGGGGTTCTACGAGCAGTACTTC
clone size: .; J gene: TRBJ2-7; CDR3 length: 15; V gene: TRBV2; D gene: TRBD1; CDR3 protein: CASSLDRAGVYEQYF; CDR3 DNA: TGTGCCAGCAGCCTGGACAGGGCAGGTGTCTACGAGCAGTACTTC
clone size: .; J gene: TRBJ1-4; CDR3 length: 12; V gene: TRBV29-1; D gene: TRBD1; CDR3 protein: CSVVGGDEKLFF; CDR3 DNA: TGCAGCGTTGTAGGGGGCGATGAAAAACTGTTTTTT
clone size: once; J gene: TRBJ1-1; CDR3 length: 16; V gene: TRBV11-2; D gene: .; CDR3 protein: CASSLGGPGANTEAFF; CDR3 DNA: TGTGCCAGCAGCTTAGGGGGGCCAGGGGCGAACACTGAAGCTTTCTTT
clone size: .; J gene: TRBJ2-3; CDR3 length: 14; V gene: TRBV20-1; D gene: .; CDR3 protein: CSASSASGTDTQYF; CDR3 DNA: TGCAGTGCTAGTTCGGCTAGCGGCACAGATACGCAGTATTTT
clone size: .; J gene: TRBJ1-1; CDR3 length: 13; V gene: TRBV6-5; D gene: TRBD1; CDR3 protein: CASSPGQRGVAFF; CDR3 DNA: TGTGCCAGCAGCCCGGGACAGAGGGGGGTCGCTTTCTTT
clone size: .; J gene: TRBJ2-3; CDR3 length: 15; V gene: TRBV30; D gene: TRBD2; CDR3 protein: CAWSKLAGRTDTQYF; CDR3 DNA: TGTGCCTGGAGTAAACTAGCGGGGCGCACAGATACGCAGTATTTT
clone size: .; J gene: TRBJ2-3; CDR3 length: 13; V gene: TRBV10-3; D gene: .; CDR3 protein: CAIMVLGTDTQYF; CDR3 DNA: TGTGCCATCATGGTCCTGGGGACAGATACGCAGTATTTT
clone size: .; J gene: TRBJ2-5; CDR3 length: 15; V gene: TRBV7-2; D gene: TRBD1; CDR3 protein: CASSSGTGDRETQYF; CDR3 DNA: TGTGCCAGCAGCTCCGGGACAGGGGATAGGGAGACCCAGTACTTC
clone size: .; J gene: TRBJ2-1; CDR3 length: 15; V gene: TRBV7-2; D gene: TRBD2; CDR3 protein: CASSLAGTSSNEQFF; CDR3 DNA: TGTGCCAGCAGCTTAGCCGGGACTAGCAGCAATGAGCAGTTCTTC
clone size: .; J gene: TRBJ2-3; CDR3 length: 12; V gene: TRBV5-5; D gene: .; CDR3 protein: CASSLRGDTQYF; CDR3 DNA: TGTGCCAGCAGCTTGCGGGGAGATACGCAGTATTTT
clone size: .; J gene: TRBJ2-1; CDR3 length: 11; V gene: TRBV24-1; D gene: .; CDR3 protein: CATGSYNEQFF; CDR3 DNA: TGTGCCACCGGGAGCTACAATGAGCAGTTCTTC
clone size: .; J gene: TRBJ1-5; CDR3 length: 14; V gene: TRBV2; D gene: TRBD1; CDR3 protein: CASSYTGVDQPQHF; CDR3 DNA: TGTGCCAGCAGTTATACAGGGGTAGATCAGCCCCAGCATTTT
clone size: .; J gene: TRBJ1-2; CDR3 length: 13; V gene: TRBV24-1; D gene: TRBD1; CDR3 protein: CATSGTGDYGYTF; CDR3 DNA: TGTGCCACCAGTGGGACAGGGGATTATGGCTACACCTTC
clone size: .; J gene: TRBJ2-3; CDR3 length: 16; V gene: TRBV7-2; D gene: TRBD2; CDR3 protein: CASSLVTGGNTDTQYF; CDR3 DNA: TGTGCCAGCAGCTTAGTCACGGGAGGGAACACAGATACGCAGTATTTT
clone size: .; J gene: TRBJ2-7; CDR3 length: 14; V gene: TRBV18; D gene: TRBD2; CDR3 protein: CASSLQRESYEQYF; CDR3 DNA: TGTGCCAGCTCTCTGCAGCGGGAGAGTTACGAGCAGTACTTC
clone size: .; J gene: TRBJ2-7; CDR3 length: 14; V gene: TRBV27; D gene: TRBD2; CDR3 protein: CASSWSGTLRKQYF; CDR3 DNA: TGTGCCAGCAGTTGGAGCGGGACCCTACGAAAGCAGTACTTC
clone size: .; J gene: TRBJ2-2; CDR3 length: 16; V gene: TRBV9; D gene: TRBD2; CDR3 protein: CASSFPSGRLTGELFF; CDR3 DNA: TGTGCCAGCAGCTTCCCTAGCGGGAGACTGACCGGGGAGCTGTTTTTT
clone size: .; J gene: TRBJ1-4; CDR3 length: 14; V gene: TRBV2; D gene: .; CDR3 protein: CASSRTREGEKLFF; CDR3 DNA: TGTGCCAGCAGCCGCACCAGGGAAGGTGAAAAACTGTTTTTT
clone size: .; J gene: TRBJ2-5; CDR3 length: 14; V gene: TRBV4-3; D gene: .; CDR3 protein: CASSQRTSLGTQYF; CDR3 DNA: TGCGCCAGCAGCCAAAGGACAAGCTTGGGGACCCAGTACTTC
clone size: .; J gene: TRBJ1-6; CDR3 length: 15; V gene: TRBV6-5; D gene: .; CDR3 protein: CASSYGQRSNSPLHF; CDR3 DNA: TGTGCCAGCAGTTACGGTCAGCGGAGCAATTCACCCCTCCACTTT